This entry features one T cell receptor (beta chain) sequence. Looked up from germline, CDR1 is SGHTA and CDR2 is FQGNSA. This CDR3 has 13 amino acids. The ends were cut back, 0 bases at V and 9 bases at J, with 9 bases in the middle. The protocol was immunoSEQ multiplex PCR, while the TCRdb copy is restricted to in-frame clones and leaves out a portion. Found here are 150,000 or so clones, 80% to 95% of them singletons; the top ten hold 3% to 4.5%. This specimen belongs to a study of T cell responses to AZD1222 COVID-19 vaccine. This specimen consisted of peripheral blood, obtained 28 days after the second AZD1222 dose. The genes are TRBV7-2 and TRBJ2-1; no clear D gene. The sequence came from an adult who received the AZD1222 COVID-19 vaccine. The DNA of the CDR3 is TGTGCCAGCAGCTTAGCGTACCCGGGTGAGCAGTTCTTC. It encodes CASSLAYPGEQFF.